This T cell receptor beta chain is drawn from a study of OX40 agonist ivuxolimab in advanced cancers. Turning to the study itself: As their treatment, patients were administered ivuxolimab, an agonistic anti-OX40 (CD134) antibody.

This table comes from immunoSEQ multiplex PCR, and its TCRdb copy is limited to in-frame clones, with some not included. Of about 77,000 clones in the sample, about 92% are singletons; the top ten hold approximately 4.8%. Trimming took off 3 bases at V and 4 bases at J, with 16 bases between the two ends. CDR1 is SGHRS and CDR2 is YFSETQ in the germline V gene. This CDR3 comprises 16 residues. It was autoimmune disease history or systemic immunosuppression that excluded patients. This receptor was obtained from an adult with an advanced solid tumor such as melanoma, head and neck, liver or kidney cancer. This specimen consisted of CD4+ or CD8+ T cells sorted from blood, obtained in a trial of the OX40 agonist ivuxolimab. The V call is TRBV5-1, the J call TRBJ2-2; a weak D match, TRBD2 (6 bases). CDR3 DNA sequence: TGCGCCAGCAGCTACAACTCGGCCGGGGGCACCGGGGAGCTGTTTTTT. Translated, it gives CASSYNSAGGTGELFF. The full variable domain, rest sourced from reference TRBV5-1 and TRBJ2-2, is KAGVTQTPRYLIKTRGQQVTLSCSPISGHRSVSWYQQTPGQGLQFLFEYFSETQRNKGNFPGRFSGRQFSNSRSEMNVSTLELGDSALYLCASSYNSAGGTGELFFGEGSRLTVL.